These 24 T cell receptor beta chains were all obtained from the same sample, sequenced in a study of T cell repertoires in cytomegalovirus infection. Their cognate antigens are unknown. TCRdb re-called the reads with MiXCR, one entry per CDR3 protein. The table shows 650,000 to 900,000 distinct CDR3 sequences, with roughly 29% occurring only once. The source material was cultured CD8+ T cells from PBMCs, sampled from culture after CMV antigen stimulation. Receptor source: a human donor in good health (CMV status not recorded). Some clones in this sample may be carry-over from other donors' samples.

The chain employs TRBV11-2 and TRBJ1-4; D not certain. V was cut by 5 bases and J by 9 bases, with 28 bases left in between. Germline V gene data show CDR1 as SGHAT and CDR2 as FQNNGV. CDR3 length: 18 amino acids. The CDR3 DNA is TGTGCCAGCAGCCGATGGCAATTAACGCAGGATGATGATAAAAAACTGTTTTTT. Translated, it gives CASSRWQLTQDDDKKLFF.

The genes are TRBV6-5 and TRBJ1-5; D uncertain. The germline V gene has CDR1 MNHEY and CDR2 SVGAGI. This CDR3 is built from 13 residues. Between the trimmed V and J ends, which lost 7 bases and 4 bases, there was a span of 11 bases. The CDR3 sequence is CASTPGMNQPQHF. The CDR3 region has the DNA TGTGCCAGCACTCCAGGAATGAATCAGCCCCAGCATTTT.

The chain recombines TRBV24-1 with TRBJ1-2; D not certain. Germline assignment: CDR1 KGHDR and CDR2 SFDVKD. Deletions cut 3 bases from V and 4 bases from J, with 8 bases between. The CDR3 extends over 13 amino acids. CDR3 in amino acids: CATSDGGSYGYTF. CDR3 in DNA: TGTGCCACCAGTGATGGTGGCAGCTATGGCTACACCTTC.

J is TRBJ1-5 and V is TRBV6-2 or TRBV6-3, with D unresolved. The V gene's germline CDR1 is MNHEY and CDR2 SVGEGT. Trimming cost V 2 bases and J 0 bases, with 20 bases left between them. The length of the CDR3 is 19 residues. CDR3 DNA sequence: TGTGCCAGCAGTTACGAGCGACACCTCGTGGCTTATAGCAATCAGCCCCAGCATTTT. This gives the protein CASSYERHLVAYSNQPQHF.

This clonotype was seen a handful of times. The CDR3 spells CASSLVPDPMNTEAFF. CDR3 sequence (DNA): TGTGCCAGCAGTTTAGTCCCAGATCCTATGAACACTGAAGCTTTCTTT. This sequence joins TRBV12-3 or TRBV12-4 and TRBJ1-1, with D hard to call. The CDR3 runs 16 residues. V was pared by 1 base and J by 0 bases, with 12 bases between.

The J gene is TRBJ2-5, the V gene TRBV5-4; 7 nucleotides align to TRBD2. The V gene end was trimmed by 3 bases and the J gene end by 4 bases; junction bases not matched to a gene: 6. Germline lookup yields CDR1 SGHNT and CDR2 YYREEE (reference sequence). This CDR3 has 14 amino acids. The CDR3 is CASSWGGGAETQYF. In DNA form, the CDR3 reads TGTGCCAGCAGCTGGGGCGGGGGAGCAGAGACCCAGTACTTC.

This clonotype has a count of ten or more. The V gene is TRBV12-3 or TRBV12-4, the J gene TRBJ2-2; D is unresolved. V was pared by 4 bases and J by 7 bases, with 10 bases between. The CDR3 runs to 13 residues. The CDR3 DNA follows: TGTGCCAGCAGTTCCACCCCAAACGGGGAGCTGTTTTTT. Residues: CASSSTPNGELFF.

This clonotype was detected once. The chain is built from TRBV7-6 and TRBJ2-1, with D possibly being TRBD2 (7 bases). This CDR3 has 16 residues. Germline CDR1 and CDR2: SGHVS and FNYEAQ. The germline V and J ends were trimmed by 5 bases and 0 bases, with 14 bases remaining between them. The DNA of the CDR3 is TGTGCCAGCAGCAGGGGCGGGGGCACCTCCTACAATGAGCAGTTCTTC. Translating it yields CASSRGGGTSYNEQFF. The entire variable domain, with the rest obtained from reference TRBV7-6 and TRBJ2-1, is as follows: GAGVSQSPRYKVTKRGQDVALRCDPISGHVSLYWYRQALGQGPEFLTYFNYEAQQDKSGLPNDRFSAERPEGSISTLTIQRTEQRDSAMYRCASSRGGGTSYNEQFFGPGTRLTVL.

On this clonotype: A much larger clone lies one base from this, so it may be a read error. The chain employs TRBV7-9 and TRBJ1-3, with D unclear. Germline CDR1 reads SEHNR; CDR2 reads FQNEAQ (reference sequence). This CDR3 is 13 amino acids long. Trimming pared 3 bases from V and 1 base from J, leaving 4 bases between. Here the CDR3 DNA reads TGTGCCAGCAGCTTCGCGTCTGGAAACACCATATATTTT. This translates into CASSFASGNTIYF.

This clonotype came up a few times. The chain joins TRBV12-3 or TRBV12-4 to TRBJ2-5; D call uncertain. V dropped 1 base and J dropped 0 bases, with 12 bases sitting between them. The CDR3 consists of 16 residues. The CDR3 nucleotides read TGTGCCAGCAGTTTAGGGGTTCTGGCGTACCAAGAGACCCAGTACTTC. It codes for CASSLGVLAYQETQYF.

CDR3 sequence: CASSQGVAGRRPQETQYF. As DNA, the CDR3 is TGTGCCAGCAGCCAAGGGGTAGCGGGGCGGCGTCCCCAAGAGACCCAGTACTTC. This sequence joins TRBV3-1 and TRBJ2-5; 8 nucleotides agree with TRBD2. V was pared by 1 base and J by 1 base, with 11 bases of the junction left unmatched. This CDR3 contains 18 residues. The germline V gene has CDR1 LGHDT and CDR2 YNNKEL (reference sequence).

Many counts were recorded for this clonotype. V usage is TRBV7-6 and J usage is TRBJ1-4; 7 bases line up with TRBD1. CDR3 size: 16 residues. Germline lookup yields CDR1 SGHVS and CDR2 FNYEAQ. V dropped 4 bases and J dropped 4; count of bases not matched to a gene: 9. CDR3 residues: CASSWGTDGFNEKLFF. The CDR3 bases are TGTGCCAGCAGCTGGGGGACAGACGGCTTTAATGAAAAACTGTTTTTT.

This clonotype occurred a few times. The chain joins TRBV7-9 to TRBJ2-7, with TRBD1 identical over 9 bases. The CDR3 is 15 amino acids. Germline values: CDR1 SEHNR, CDR2 FQNEAQ (reference sequence). V trimming: 5 bases; J trimming: 5 bases; junction bases outside the gene matches: 10. This CDR3 reads CASSGVGTGLNEQYF. CDR3 bases: TGTGCCAGCAGCGGGGTCGGGACAGGGTTAAACGAGCAGTACTTC.

The V call is TRBV28, the J call TRBJ2-2; possible D gene TRBD2, 5 bases. The CDR3 spans 19 residues. Germline assignment: CDR1 MDHEN and CDR2 SYDVKM. The ends were cut back, 3 bases at V and 3 bases at J, with 23 bases in the middle. The CDR3 protein is CASSFRANGHMRDTGELFF. Written as DNA, the CDR3 is TGTGCCAGCAGTTTCCGGGCAAATGGCCACATGAGGGACACCGGGGAGCTGTTTTTT. Drawing the rest from reference TRBV28 and TRBJ2-2, the complete variable domain is DVKVTQSSRYLVKRTGEKVFLECVQDMDHENMFWYRQDPGLGLRLIYFSYDVKMKEKGDIPEGYSVSREKKERFSLILESASTNQTSMYLCASSFRANGHMRDTGELFFGEGSRLTVL.

V gene TRBV28 combines with J gene TRBJ2-3; weak D call: TRBD2 (6 bases). Looked up from germline, CDR1 is MDHEN and CDR2 is SYDVKM. The CDR3 loop spans 15 amino acids. The V gene lost 3 bases and the J gene lost 2 bases, with 12 bases spanning the gap. CDR3 protein: CASSFEGGDTDTQYF. The CDR3 nucleotides read TGTGCCAGCAGTTTTGAGGGCGGGGACACAGATACGCAGTATTTT.

The gene calls are TRBV3-1 and TRBJ2-3; D gene unclear. Germline CDR1 is LGHDT and CDR2 is YNNKEL (reference sequence). The CDR3 is made up of 15 amino acids. The V end was cut by 4 bases, the J end by 4 bases, with 15 bases between. The CDR3 region has the DNA TGTGCCAGCAGCCCATTGGACGGCGACCCAGATACGCAGTATTTT. Its translation is CASSPLDGDPDTQYF.

This clonotype has at least ten counts. The rearrangement uses TRBV6-1 and TRBJ1-1, with D uncertain. Germline CDR1 and CDR2: MNHNS and SASEGT. This CDR3 is 11 amino acids long. Trimming stripped 6 bases from V and 1 base from J, with 3 bases between. The CDR3 DNA sequence: TGTGCCAGCAGACGGAACACTGAAGCTTTCTTT. Its translation: CASRRNTEAFF.

The table lists this clonotype with a few counts. This sequence joins TRBV6-5 and TRBJ1-1; 7 bases map to TRBD1. J lost 2 bases, V lost 6 bases, and 15 bases had no gene match. CDR3 length equals 17 residues. CDR1 is MNHEY, CDR2 SVGAGI, per germline. CDR3: CASSPQVGGLLNTEAFF. DNA of the CDR3: TGTGCCAGCAGCCCCCAGGTAGGGGGCCTTCTAAACACTGAAGCTTTCTTT.

The chain employs TRBV28 and TRBJ1-2; D is unclear. V gave up 5 bases and J gave up 3 bases, with 19 bases separating them. The CDR3 is 16 amino acids. Germline CDR1 MDHEN, CDR2 SYDVKM. The CDR3 sequence is CASSAIFLGNYYGYTF. In DNA, the CDR3 is TGTGCCAGCAGTGCGATTTTCCTAGGGAACTACTATGGCTACACCTTC.

This clonotype was seen a few times. The chain has TRBV7-9 and TRBJ1-4; D is possibly TRBD1 (6 bases). The CDR3 runs 15 residues. Germline V gene data show CDR1 as SEHNR and CDR2 as FQNEAQ (reference sequence). Trimming left V 1 base short and J 5 bases short, with 11 bases between. The CDR3 loop is CASSLVGGPNEKLFF. The DNA of the CDR3 is TGTGCCAGCAGCTTAGTCGGGGGGCCCAATGAAAAACTGTTTTTT.

J is TRBJ1-4 and V is TRBV7-9, with D possibly TRBD1 on 5 matching bases. The CDR3 has 16 amino acids. Trimming removed 1 base at V and 10 bases at J, with 19 bases between. Germline V gene sequence: CDR1 SEHNR, CDR2 FQNEAQ (reference sequence). CDR3 residues: CASSLEPDSGIGKLFF. CDR3 bases: TGTGCCAGCAGCTTAGAACCCGACTCAGGGATCGGAAAACTGTTTTTT.

This chain joins TRBV7-4 and TRBJ2-7; tentatively, D is TRBD2 (5 bases). Germline V lookup: CDR1 SGHVT, CDR2 SQSDAQ. The CDR3 has 14 residues. Trimming pared 5 bases from V and 4 bases from J, leaving 15 bases between. CDR3 bases: TGTGCCAGCAGCCATGCACTAGTTGGGTACGAGCAGTACTTC. Protein product: CASSHALVGYEQYF.

This clonotype was detected only a few times. The V gene is TRBV4-3, the J gene TRBJ1-6; D is undetermined. Between the trimmed V and J ends, which lost 0 bases and 7 bases, there was a span of 10 bases. Germline V gene lookup returns CDR1 LGHNA and CDR2 YSLEER. The CDR3 runs to 15 residues. The CDR3 DNA reads TGCGCCAGCAGCCAAGATTCCAGTTGGAATTCACCCCTCCACTTT. This codes for CASSQDSSWNSPLHF.

This chain links TRBV7-3 with TRBJ2-1, with 11 bases aligning to TRBD1. Looked up from germline, CDR1 is SGHTA and CDR2 is FQGTGA. The CDR3 is made up of 15 amino acids. V shed 3 bases, J shed 8 bases, and the junction held 6 bases outside the gene matches. CDR3 loop: CASSLRDRGYDEQFF. CDR3 nucleotide sequence: TGTGCCAGCAGCTTGAGGGACAGGGGGTATGATGAGCAGTTCTTC.